This T cell receptor beta chain is from a study of blood T cells in healthy people across ages. Study background: Template switching picked up about one barcoded beta molecule for each two T cells.

V lost 7 bases, J lost 4 bases, and 5 bases stayed unmatched. CDR3 length equals 14 residues. Looked up from germline, CDR1 is SNHLY and CDR2 is FYNNEI. The authors ran a second PCR of 7 to 11 cycles using a sample-barcoded 5' primer and a J-beta primer mix. TCRdb passed the 5' RACE reads through MiXCR, listing each CDR3 protein once. The sample contains 1.5 million to 2 million distinct CDR3 sequences, around 36% of which appear only once. Sequencing was done on a sample of blood. The chain couples TRBV2 to TRBJ2-1, with 9 bases fitting TRBD2. This TCR derives from a woman in her thirties in good health. CDR3 region: CASTKTSGYNEQFF. DNA of the CDR3: TGTGCCAGCACCAAGACTAGCGGTTACAATGAGCAGTTCTTC.